The present T cell receptor beta chain was sequenced within a study of T cell changes during pregnancy in multiple sclerosis. This CDR3 spans 15 amino acids. Germline V gene lookup returns CDR1 SGHTA and CDR2 FQGNSA. Trimming at V came to 4 bases and at J to 6 bases, leaving 4 bases not matched to a gene. Some clones are missing from TCRdb's copy, which holds only in-frame ones; the method was immunoSEQ multiplex PCR. The profile shows roughly 40,000 clones, more than 85% of them singletons. The V gene is TRBV7-2, the J gene TRBJ2-1; 12 nucleotides align to TRBD2. The source material was CD4+ T cells from peripheral blood mononuclear cells, sampled after pregnancy. The receptor was isolated from a female donor in good health, enrolled as a control in a pregnancy study. The CDR3 loop is CASSSGLAGPNEQFF. CDR3 in DNA: TGTGCCAGCAGCTCCGGACTAGCGGGACCCAATGAGCAGTTCTTC. Full variable domain (rest looked up from reference TRBV7-2 and TRBJ2-1): GAGVSQSPSNKVTEKGKDVELRCDPISGHTALYWYRQSLGQGLEFLIYFQGNSAPDKSGLPSDRFSAERTGGSVSTLTIQRTQQEDSAVYLCASSSGLAGPNEQFFGPGTRLTVL.